Detailed here is one TCR beta chain. Antigen: not known. TCRdb re-analyzed the 5' RACE reads; it lists each CDR3 protein once, without DNA. Its table lists 500,000 to 600,000 distinct CDR3 sequences. The source of the sample is a study of T cells expressing NK-cell markers. Findings and caveats of the study: As a fraction of CD8+ T cells, dominant NKG2C+ clonotypes reached about 1.0-7.0% in 5 or 6 donors.

There are 13 residues in the CDR3. Germline V gene lookup returns CDR1 SGHRS and CDR2 YFSETQ. Sequenced: blood T cells: a sorted CD56 or NKG2C T cell subset, CD4+ or CD8+ T cells, or bulk PBMC T cells (not recorded which). The genes are TRBV5-1 and TRBJ1-2. The sequence was obtained from a man aged 18 to 30 in good health. Here the CDR3 reads CASSLDLLAGYTF.